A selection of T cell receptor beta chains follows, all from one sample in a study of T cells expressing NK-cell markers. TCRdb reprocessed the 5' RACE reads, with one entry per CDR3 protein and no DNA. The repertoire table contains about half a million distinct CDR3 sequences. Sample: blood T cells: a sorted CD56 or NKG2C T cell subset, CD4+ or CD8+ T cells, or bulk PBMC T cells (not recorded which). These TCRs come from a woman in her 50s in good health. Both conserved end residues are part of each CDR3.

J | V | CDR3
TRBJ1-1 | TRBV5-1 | CASSSLPRGGTEAFF
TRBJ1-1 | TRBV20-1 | CSAWDVRDTEAFF
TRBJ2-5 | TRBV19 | CASSIQAWQQTQYF
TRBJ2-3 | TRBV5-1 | CASSPWTSAASTDTQYF
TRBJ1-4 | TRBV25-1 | CASSEYGSSEKLFF
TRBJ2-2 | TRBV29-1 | CSVAGRVAGELFF
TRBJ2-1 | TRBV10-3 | CATKGQGRYNEQFF
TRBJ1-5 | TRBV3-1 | CASSQDYRDGNQPQHF
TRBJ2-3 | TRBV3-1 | CASNPGGAGLTDTQYF
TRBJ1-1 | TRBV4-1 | CASSQPLRGSNTEAFF
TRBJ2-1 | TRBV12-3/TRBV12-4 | CASSFTRTSKSEQFF
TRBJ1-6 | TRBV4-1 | CASSQDWGSPLHF
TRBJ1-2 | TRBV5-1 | CASSQTGQGGYGYTF
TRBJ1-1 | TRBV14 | CALSRAGDTEAFF
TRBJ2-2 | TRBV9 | CASSSGLAGVTDGELFF
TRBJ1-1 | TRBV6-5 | CATKNGQGSRAFF
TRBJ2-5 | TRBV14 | CASSPEGLDGETQYF
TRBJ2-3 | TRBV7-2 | CASSLTSGGYLDTQYF
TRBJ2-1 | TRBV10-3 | CAIRGTSNYNEQFF
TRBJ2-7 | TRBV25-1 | CASSSPGQGNEQYF
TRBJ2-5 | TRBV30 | CAWNPVQETQYF
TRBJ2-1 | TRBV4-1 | CASSQDRRNSYNEQFF
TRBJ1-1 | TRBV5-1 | CASSSGFAEAFF
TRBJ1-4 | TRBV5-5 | CASSLAGQREKLFF
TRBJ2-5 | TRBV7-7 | CASSFDIRDQETQYF
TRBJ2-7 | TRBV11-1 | CASSPRGGFSYEQYF
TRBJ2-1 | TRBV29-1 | CSVLSPGLAGNNEQFF
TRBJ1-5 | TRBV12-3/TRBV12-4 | CASSPGLNSNQPQHF
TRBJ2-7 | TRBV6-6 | CAVQLGTGAYEQYF
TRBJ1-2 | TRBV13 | CASSPSPTGTYGYTF
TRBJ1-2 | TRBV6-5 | CASSLADRGYGYTF
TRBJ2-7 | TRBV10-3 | CAISSRDRSSYEQYF
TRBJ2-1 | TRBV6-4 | CASSTEHLSAPGAYNEQFF
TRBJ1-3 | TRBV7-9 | CASSLADRVEGNTIYF
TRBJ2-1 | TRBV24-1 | CATSEGFGLAQFF
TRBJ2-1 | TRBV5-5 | CASSAGQGWASGYNEQFF
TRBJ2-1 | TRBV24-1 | CATAGYGVNEQFF